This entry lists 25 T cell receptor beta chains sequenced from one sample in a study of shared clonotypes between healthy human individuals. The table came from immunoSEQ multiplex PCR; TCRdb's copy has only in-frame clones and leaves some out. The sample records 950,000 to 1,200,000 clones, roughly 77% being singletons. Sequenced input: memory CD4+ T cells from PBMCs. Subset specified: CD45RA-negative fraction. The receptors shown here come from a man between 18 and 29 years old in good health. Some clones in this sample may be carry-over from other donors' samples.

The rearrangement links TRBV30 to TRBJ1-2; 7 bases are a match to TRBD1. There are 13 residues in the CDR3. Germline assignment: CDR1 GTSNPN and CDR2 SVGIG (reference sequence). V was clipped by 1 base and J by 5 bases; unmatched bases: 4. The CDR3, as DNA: TGTGCCTGGAGTGCGGGACAGCCATATGGCTACACCTTC. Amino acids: CAWSAGQPYGYTF. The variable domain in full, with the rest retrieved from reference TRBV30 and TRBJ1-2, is SQTIHQWPATLVQPVGSPLSLECTVEGTSNPNLYWYRQAAGRGLQLLFYSVGIGQISSEVPQNLSASRPQDRQFILSSKKLLLSDSGFYLCAWSAGQPYGYTFGSGTRLTVV.

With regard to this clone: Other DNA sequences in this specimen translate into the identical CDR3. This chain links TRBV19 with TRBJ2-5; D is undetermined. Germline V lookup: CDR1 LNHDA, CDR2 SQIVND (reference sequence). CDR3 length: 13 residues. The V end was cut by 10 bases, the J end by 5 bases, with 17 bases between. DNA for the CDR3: TGTGCCACCTCGCAGAGGCAGCAGGAGACCCAGTACTTC. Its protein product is CATSQRQQETQYF.

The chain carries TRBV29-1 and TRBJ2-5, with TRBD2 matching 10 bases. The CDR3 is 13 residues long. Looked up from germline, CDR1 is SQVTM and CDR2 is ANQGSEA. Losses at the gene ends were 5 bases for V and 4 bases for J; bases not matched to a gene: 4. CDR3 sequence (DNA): TGCAGCGTTCAGTCTAGCGGGAGAGAGACCCAGTACTTC. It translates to CSVQSSGRETQYF.

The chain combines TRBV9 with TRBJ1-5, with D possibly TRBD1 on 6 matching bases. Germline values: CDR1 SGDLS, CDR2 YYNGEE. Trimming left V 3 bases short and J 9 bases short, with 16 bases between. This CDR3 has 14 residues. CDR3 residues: CASSGGGRTGPQHF. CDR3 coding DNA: TGTGCCAGCAGCGGCGGGGGGCGGACTGGGCCCCAGCATTTT.

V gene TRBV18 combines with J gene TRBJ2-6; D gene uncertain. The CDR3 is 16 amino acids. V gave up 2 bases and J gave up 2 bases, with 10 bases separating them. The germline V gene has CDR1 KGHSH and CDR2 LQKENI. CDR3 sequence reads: CASSPKTDTGANVLTF. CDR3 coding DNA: TGTGCCAGCTCACCAAAGACCGATACTGGGGCCAACGTCCTGACTTTC.

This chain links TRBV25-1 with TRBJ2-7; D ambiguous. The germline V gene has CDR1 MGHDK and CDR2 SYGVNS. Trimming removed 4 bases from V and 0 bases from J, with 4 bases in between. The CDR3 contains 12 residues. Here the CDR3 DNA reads TGTGCCAGCAGTGGCTACTCCTACGAGCAGTACTTC. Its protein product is CASSGYSYEQYF.

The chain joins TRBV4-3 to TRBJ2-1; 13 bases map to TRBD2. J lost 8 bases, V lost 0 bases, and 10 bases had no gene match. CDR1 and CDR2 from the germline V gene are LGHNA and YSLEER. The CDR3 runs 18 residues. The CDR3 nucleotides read TGCGCCAGCAGCCAAGAGGTCACTAGCGGGGGGGTCTTCGATGAGCAGTTCTTC. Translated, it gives CASSQEVTSGGVFDEQFF.

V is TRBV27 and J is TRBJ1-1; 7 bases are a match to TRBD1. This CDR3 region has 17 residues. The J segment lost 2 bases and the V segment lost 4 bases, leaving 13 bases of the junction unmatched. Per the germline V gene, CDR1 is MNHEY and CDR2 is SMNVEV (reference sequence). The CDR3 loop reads CASSSHLGGGSNTEAFF. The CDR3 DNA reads TGTGCCAGCAGTTCCCACCTAGGGGGCGGATCTAACACTGAAGCTTTCTTT.

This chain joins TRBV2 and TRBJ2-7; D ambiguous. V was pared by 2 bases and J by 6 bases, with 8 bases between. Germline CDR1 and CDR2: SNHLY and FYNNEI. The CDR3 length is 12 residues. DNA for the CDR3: TGTGCCAGCAGTGAATTAGGGCTCGAGCAGTACTTC. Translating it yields CASSELGLEQYF.

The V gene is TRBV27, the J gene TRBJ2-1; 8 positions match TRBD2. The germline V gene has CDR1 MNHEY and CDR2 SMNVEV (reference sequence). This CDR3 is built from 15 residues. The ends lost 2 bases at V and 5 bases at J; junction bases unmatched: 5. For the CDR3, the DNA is TGTGCCAGCAGTTTAGGTTGGCGGGAGGACAATGAGCAGTTCTTC. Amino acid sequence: CASSLGWREDNEQFF.

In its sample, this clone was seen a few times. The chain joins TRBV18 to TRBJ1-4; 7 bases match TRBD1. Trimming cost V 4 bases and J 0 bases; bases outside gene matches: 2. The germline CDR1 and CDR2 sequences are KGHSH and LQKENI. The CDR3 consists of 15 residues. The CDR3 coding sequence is TGTGCCAGCTCACTCGGACAGGCAACTAATGAAAAACTGTTTTTT. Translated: CASSLGQATNEKLFF.

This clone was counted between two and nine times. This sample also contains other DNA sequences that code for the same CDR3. CDR3 DNA sequence: TGTGCCAGCAGCTTAGGATCCACAGATACGCAGTATTTT. It specifies CASSLGSTDTQYF. The V and J genes are TRBV7-7 and TRBJ2-3; D is unclear. V shed 1 base and J shed 2 bases, with 4 bases lying between them. CDR1 SSHAT and CDR2 FNYEAQ come from the germline V gene (reference sequence). The CDR3 is 13 residues long.

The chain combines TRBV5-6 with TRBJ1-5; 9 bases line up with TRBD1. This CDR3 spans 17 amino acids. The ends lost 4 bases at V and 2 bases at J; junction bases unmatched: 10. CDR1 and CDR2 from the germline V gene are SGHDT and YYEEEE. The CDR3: CASSKGTGRFGNQPQHF. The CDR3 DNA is TGTGCCAGCAGCAAAGGGACAGGGAGATTTGGCAATCAGCCCCAGCATTTT.

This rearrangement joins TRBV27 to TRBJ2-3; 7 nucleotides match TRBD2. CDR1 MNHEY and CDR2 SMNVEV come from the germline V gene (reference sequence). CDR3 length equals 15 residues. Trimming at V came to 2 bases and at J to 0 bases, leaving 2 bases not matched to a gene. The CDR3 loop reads CASSLAGESTDTQYF. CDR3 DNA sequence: TGTGCCAGCAGTTTAGCGGGAGAAAGCACAGATACGCAGTATTTT.

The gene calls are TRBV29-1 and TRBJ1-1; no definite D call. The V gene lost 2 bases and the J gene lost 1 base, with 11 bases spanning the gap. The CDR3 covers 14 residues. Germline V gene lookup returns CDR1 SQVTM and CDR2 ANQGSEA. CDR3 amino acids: CSVELWLRNTEAFF. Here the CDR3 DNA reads TGCAGCGTTGAATTGTGGCTTAGGAACACTGAAGCTTTCTTT.

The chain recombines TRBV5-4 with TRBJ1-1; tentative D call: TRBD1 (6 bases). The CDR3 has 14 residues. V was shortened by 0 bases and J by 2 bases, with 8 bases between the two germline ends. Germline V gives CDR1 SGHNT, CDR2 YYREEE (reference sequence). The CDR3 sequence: CASSLGGANTEAFF. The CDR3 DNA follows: TGTGCCAGCAGCTTGGGGGGGGCCAACACTGAAGCTTTCTTT.

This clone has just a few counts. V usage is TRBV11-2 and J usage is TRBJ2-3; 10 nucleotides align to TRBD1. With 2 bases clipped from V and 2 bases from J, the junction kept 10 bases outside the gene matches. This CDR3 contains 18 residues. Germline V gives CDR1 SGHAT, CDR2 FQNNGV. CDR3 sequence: CASSLLGGGTGVTDTQYF. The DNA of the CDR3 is TGTGCCAGCAGCTTATTAGGGGGAGGGACAGGGGTCACAGATACGCAGTATTTT.

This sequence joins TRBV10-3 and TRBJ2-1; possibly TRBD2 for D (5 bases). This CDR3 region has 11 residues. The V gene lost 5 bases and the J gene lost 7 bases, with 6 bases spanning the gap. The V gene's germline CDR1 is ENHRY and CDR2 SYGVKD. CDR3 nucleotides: TGTGCCATCAGTCCGGGGAATGAGCAGTTCTTC. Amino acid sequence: CAISPGNEQFF.

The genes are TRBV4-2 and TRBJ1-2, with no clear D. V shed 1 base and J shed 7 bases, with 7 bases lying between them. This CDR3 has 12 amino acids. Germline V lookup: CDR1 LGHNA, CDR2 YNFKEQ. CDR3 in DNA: TGTGCCAGCAGCCAAGTAGAGACTGGCTACACCTTC. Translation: CASSQVETGYTF.

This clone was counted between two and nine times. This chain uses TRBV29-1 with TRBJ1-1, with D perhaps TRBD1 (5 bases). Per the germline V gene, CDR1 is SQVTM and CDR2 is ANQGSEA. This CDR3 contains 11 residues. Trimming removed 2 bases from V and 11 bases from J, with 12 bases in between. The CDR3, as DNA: TGCAGCGTTGAACTAGCAGGGAAGGCTTTCTTT. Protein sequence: CSVELAGKAFF.

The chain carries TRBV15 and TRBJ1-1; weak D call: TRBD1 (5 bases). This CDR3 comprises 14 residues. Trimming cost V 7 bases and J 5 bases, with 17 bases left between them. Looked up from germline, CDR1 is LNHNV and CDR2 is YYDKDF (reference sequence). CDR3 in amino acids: CATTLMRGGTEAFF. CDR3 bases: TGTGCCACCACGCTCATGAGGGGTGGGACTGAAGCTTTCTTT. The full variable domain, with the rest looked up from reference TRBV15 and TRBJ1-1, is DAMVIQNPRYQVTQFGKPVTLSCSQTLNHNVMYWYQQKSSQAPKLLFHYYDKDFNNEADTPDNFQSRRPNTSFCFLDIRSPGLGDTAMYLCATTLMRGGTEAFFGQGTRLTVV.

The chain's CDR3 is CASSELPPGRGGYTF. The CDR3 bases are TGTGCCAGCAGTGAACTCCCCCCAGGGAGAGGTGGCTACACCTTC. V gene TRBV2 combines with J gene TRBJ1-2; a weak D match, TRBD1 (5 bases). Trimming removed 2 bases from V and 7 bases from J, with 17 bases in between. The CDR3 loop spans 15 amino acids. Germline V gives CDR1 SNHLY, CDR2 FYNNEI.

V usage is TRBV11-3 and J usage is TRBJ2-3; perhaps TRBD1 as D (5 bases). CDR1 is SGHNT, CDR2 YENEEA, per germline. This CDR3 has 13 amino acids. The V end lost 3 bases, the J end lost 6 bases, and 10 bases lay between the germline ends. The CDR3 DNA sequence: TGTGCCAGCAGCTTTCCAGGGCGGGATACGCAGTATTTT. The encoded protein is CASSFPGRDTQYF.

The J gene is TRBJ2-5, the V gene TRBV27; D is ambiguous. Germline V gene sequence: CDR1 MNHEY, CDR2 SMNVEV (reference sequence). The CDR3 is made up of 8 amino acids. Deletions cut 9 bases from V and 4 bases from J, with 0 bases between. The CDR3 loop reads CARETQYF. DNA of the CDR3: TGTGCCAGAGAGACCCAGTACTTC.

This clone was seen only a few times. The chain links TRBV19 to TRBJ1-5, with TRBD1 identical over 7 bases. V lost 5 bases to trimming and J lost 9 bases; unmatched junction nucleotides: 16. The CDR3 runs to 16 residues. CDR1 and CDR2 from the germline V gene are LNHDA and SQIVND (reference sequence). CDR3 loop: CASSLPTGQGVTPQHF. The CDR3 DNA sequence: TGTGCCAGTAGTCTACCGACCGGGCAGGGGGTTACGCCCCAGCATTTT.